This T cell receptor beta chain was observed in a study of blood T cell repertoires in COVID-19. For the study at large: Researchers got acute and convalescent COVID-19 samples from the United States, Italy and Spain.

The V gene's germline CDR1 is SQVTM and CDR2 ANQGSEA. There are 11 residues in the CDR3. This table comes from immunoSEQ multiplex PCR, and its TCRdb copy is limited to in-frame clones, with some not included. The sample contains about 68,000 clones, around 83% of which appear only once. The chain has TRBV29-1 and TRBJ1-4, with TRBD1 as a possible D gene (5 bases). The sequence was obtained from a man in his fifties with acute or convalescent COVID-19. Sequencing was performed on peripheral blood. CDR3: CGVGEEEKLFF. CDR3 DNA: TGCGGGGTGGGGGAGGAGGAAAAACTGTTTTTT.